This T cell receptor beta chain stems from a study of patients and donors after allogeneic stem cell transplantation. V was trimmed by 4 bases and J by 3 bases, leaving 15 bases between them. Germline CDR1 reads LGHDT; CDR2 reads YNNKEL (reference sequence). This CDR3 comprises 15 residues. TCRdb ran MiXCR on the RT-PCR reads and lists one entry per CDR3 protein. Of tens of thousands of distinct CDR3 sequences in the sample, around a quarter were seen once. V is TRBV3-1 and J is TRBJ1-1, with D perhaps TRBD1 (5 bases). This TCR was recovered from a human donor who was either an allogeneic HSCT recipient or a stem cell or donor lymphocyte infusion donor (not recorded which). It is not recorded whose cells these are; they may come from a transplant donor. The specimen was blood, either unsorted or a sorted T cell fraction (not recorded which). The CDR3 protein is CASSPIDRWDTEAFF. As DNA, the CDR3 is TGTGCCAGCAGCCCGATTGACAGATGGGACACTGAAGCTTTCTTT.